This record covers a single T cell receptor (beta chain). TCRdb's table, derived via immunoSEQ multiplex PCR, lists solely in-frame clones and lacks some. The repertoire includes over 20,000 clones, over 75% of them detected once, and 25% to 35% sits in the top ten. The CDR3 covers 14 residues. CDR1 and CDR2 (germline): MDHEN, SYDVKM. The V end lost 3 bases, the J end lost 6 bases, and 12 bases lay between the germline ends. The sample is drawn from a study of sequential checkpoint blockade in melanoma. Sample treatment: randomized to nivolumab then ipilimumab (arm A) or the reverse (arm B). This sample comprised CD8+ T cells sorted from blood (inferred from file names), obtained from a patient given nivolumab and ipilimumab in sequence. This receptor was taken from a human donor with melanoma. This chain uses TRBV28 with TRBJ1-5; D unresolved. The DNA for the CDR3 is TGTGCCAGCAGTTTCCGTGGGAGTGTTCAGCCCCAGCATTTT. This codes for CASSFRGSVQPQHF.